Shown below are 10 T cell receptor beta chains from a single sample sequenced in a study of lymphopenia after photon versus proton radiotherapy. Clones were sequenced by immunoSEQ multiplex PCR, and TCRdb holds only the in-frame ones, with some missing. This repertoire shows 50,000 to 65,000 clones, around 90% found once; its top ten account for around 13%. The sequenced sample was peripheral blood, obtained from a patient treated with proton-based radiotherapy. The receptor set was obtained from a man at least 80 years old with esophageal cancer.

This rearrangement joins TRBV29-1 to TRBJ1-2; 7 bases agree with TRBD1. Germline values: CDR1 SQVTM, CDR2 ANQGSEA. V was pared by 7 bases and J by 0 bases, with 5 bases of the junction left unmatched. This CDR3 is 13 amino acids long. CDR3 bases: TGCAGCGCCGGGGACAGATCTAACTATGGCTACACCTTC. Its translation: CSAGDRSNYGYTF.

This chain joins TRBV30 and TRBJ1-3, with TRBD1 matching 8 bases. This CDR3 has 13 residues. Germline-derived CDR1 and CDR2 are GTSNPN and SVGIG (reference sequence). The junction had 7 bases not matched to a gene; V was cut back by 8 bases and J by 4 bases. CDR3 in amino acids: CAQSRDRGNTIYF. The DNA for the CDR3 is TGTGCCCAGTCCCGGGACAGGGGAAACACCATATATTTT.

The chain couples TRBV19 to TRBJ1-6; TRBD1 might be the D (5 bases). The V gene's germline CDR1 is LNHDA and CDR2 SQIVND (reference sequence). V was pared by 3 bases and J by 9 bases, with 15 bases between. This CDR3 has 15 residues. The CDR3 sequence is CASSISQGGGSPLHF. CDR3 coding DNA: TGTGCCAGTAGTATTTCCCAGGGCGGTGGTTCACCCCTCCACTTT.

CDR3 coding DNA: TGCGCCAGCAGTCAATCCCCGGGACTAGCGTTAGTGGAGGTAACCAAAAACATTCAGTACTTC. This gives the protein CASSQSPGLALVEVTKNIQYF. The V gene is TRBV23-1, the J gene TRBJ2-4; 10 bases fit TRBD2. TRBV23-1 is treated as an ORF (open reading frame) with a function not yet certain. The V gene end was trimmed by 0 bases and the J gene end by 2 bases; junction bases not matched to a gene: 16. The CDR3 covers 21 residues.

DNA for the CDR3: TGTGCCAGCAGCTTGGGGGGGGCAGGGTCCTCCTACAATGAGCAGTTCTTC. Its protein is CASSLGGAGSSYNEQFF. V usage is TRBV5-4 and J usage is TRBJ2-1; D is perhaps TRBD1 or TRBD2 (6 bases each). In germline, CDR1 is SGHNT, CDR2 YYREEE (reference sequence). The ends were cut back, 0 bases at V and 0 bases at J, with 13 bases in the middle. The CDR3 has 17 residues.

CDR3 protein: CASSLDRGSEAFF. In nucleotides, the CDR3 is TGCGCCAGCAGCCTCGACAGGGGCTCTGAAGCTTTCTTT. The chain couples TRBV4-3 to TRBJ1-1; TRBD1 aligns across 8 bases. The germline V gene has CDR1 LGHNA and CDR2 YSLEER. Trimming cost V 4 bases and J 6 bases; bases outside gene matches: 4. This CDR3 is 13 amino acids long.

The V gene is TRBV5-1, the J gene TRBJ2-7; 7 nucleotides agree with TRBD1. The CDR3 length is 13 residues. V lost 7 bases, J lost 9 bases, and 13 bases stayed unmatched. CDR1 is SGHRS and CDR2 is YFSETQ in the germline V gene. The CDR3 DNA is TGCGCCAGCGATCGGGACAGAAGTAGTCGGCAGTACTTC. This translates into CASDRDRSSRQYF.

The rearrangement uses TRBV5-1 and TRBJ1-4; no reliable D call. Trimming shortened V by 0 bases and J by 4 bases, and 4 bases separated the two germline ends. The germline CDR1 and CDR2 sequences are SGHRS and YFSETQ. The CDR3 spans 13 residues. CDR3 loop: CASSLGSNEKLFF. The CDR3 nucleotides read TGCGCCAGCAGCTTGGGTAGTAATGAAAAACTGTTTTTT.

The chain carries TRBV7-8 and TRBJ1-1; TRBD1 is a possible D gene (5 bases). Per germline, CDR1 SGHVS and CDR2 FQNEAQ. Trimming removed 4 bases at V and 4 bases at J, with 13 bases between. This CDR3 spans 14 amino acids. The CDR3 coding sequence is TGTGCCAGCAGCTGGGGGAGGTTACGCACTGAAGCTTTCTTT. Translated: CASSWGRLRTEAFF. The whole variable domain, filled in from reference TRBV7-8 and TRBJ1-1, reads GAGVSQSPRYKVAKRGQDVALRCDPISGHVSLFWYQQALGQGPEFLTYFQNEAQLDKSGLPSDRFFAERPEGSVSTLKIQRTQQEDSAVYLCASSWGRLRTEAFFGQGTRLTVV.

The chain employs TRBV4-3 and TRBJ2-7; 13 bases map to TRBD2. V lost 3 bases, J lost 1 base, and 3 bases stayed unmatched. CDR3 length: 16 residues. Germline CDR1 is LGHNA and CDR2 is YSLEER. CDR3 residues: CASSHATSGGSYEQYF. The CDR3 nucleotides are TGCGCCAGCAGCCATGCGACTAGCGGGGGGTCCTACGAGCAGTACTTC.